Below, 21 T cell receptor beta chains from the same sample are listed, as sequenced in a study of T-cell reconstitution after alpha-beta-depleted transplantation in children. The authors prepared the TCRbeta library with unique molecular identifiers. TCRdb re-analysed the PCR reads in MiXCR, keeping a single row per CDR3 protein. The sample records about 980,000 distinct CDR3 sequences, roughly 29% being singletons. Sequenced here: PBMCs, mostly from graft donor cells, sampled 360 days after TCRalphabeta/CD19-depleted stem cell transplant. These receptors were taken from a boy under three years old who had a stem cell transplant for SCID, so the T cells may come from the graft donor.

Only a few counts were recorded for this clonotype. CDR3 region: CSVGREWEQFF. CDR3 in DNA: TGCAGCGTTGGACGAGAGTGGGAGCAGTTCTTC. The J gene is TRBJ2-1, the V gene TRBV29-1; D gene ambiguous. CDR1 is SQVTM and CDR2 is ANQGSEA in the germline V gene. V was pared by 4 bases and J by 10 bases, with 11 bases between. This CDR3 has 11 amino acids.

This clonotype was found once. This rearrangement joins TRBV7-7 to TRBJ2-1, with D possibly TRBD2 on 5 matching bases. The CDR3 is 15 residues long. V lost 5 bases and J 2 bases, leaving 13 bases between the germline ends. In germline, CDR1 is SSHAT, CDR2 FNYEAQ (reference sequence). The CDR3 DNA reads TGTGCCAGCAGCAAGGCGGGTGGGGCCTACAATGAGCAGTTCTTC. This gives the protein CASSKAGGAYNEQFF.

The chain links TRBV6-1 to TRBJ1-1; tentative D call: TRBD1 (5 bases). With 7 bases removed from V and 2 bases from J, the gap between germline ends came to 14 bases. The CDR3 extends over 14 amino acids. Germline assignment: CDR1 MNHNS and CDR2 SASEGT. Here the CDR3 DNA reads TGTGCCAGCACGACAGTATCTATTAACACTGAAGCTTTCTTT. Encoded protein: CASTTVSINTEAFF.

In its sample, this clonotype was seen a few times. V usage is TRBV29-1 and J usage is TRBJ2-2, with 9 bases lining up with TRBD1. This CDR3 comprises 14 residues. The junction had 10 bases not matched to a gene; V was cut back by 6 bases and J by 8 bases. Germline-derived CDR1 and CDR2 are SQVTM and ANQGSEA. CDR3 sequence (DNA): TGCAGCGTAGCCCGGACAGGGGAAGAAGGGGAGCTGTTTTTT. It encodes CSVARTGEEGELFF.

The chain carries TRBV7-6 and TRBJ2-3, with 8 bases fitting TRBD1. Germline CDR1 is SGHVS and CDR2 is FNYEAQ. After removal of 4 bases from V and 5 bases from J, the junction contained 5 bases not matched to a gene. This CDR3 is 14 amino acids long. This chain's CDR3 is CASSSQGVEDTQYF. CDR3 DNA sequence: TGTGCCAGCAGCTCACAGGGGGTGGAAGATACGCAGTATTTT.

A few counts support this clonotype. V usage is TRBV12-3 or TRBV12-4 and J usage is TRBJ1-2, with TRBD1 as a possible D gene (6 bases). The CDR3 sequence is 13 residues long. Trimming stripped 3 bases from V and 7 bases from J, with 12 bases between. CDR3 region: CASSFRGARGYTF. CDR3 in DNA: TGTGCCAGCAGTTTTAGGGGGGCGCGTGGCTACACCTTC.

This clonotype was seen a few times. The rearrangement joins TRBV24-1 to TRBJ2-3; 9 positions match TRBD2. V was pared by 4 bases and J by 4 bases, with 8 bases of the junction left unmatched. The CDR3 covers 16 residues. Germline V CDR1 and CDR2: KGHDR, SFDVKD. CDR3 bases: TGTGCCACCAGTGAGGGGCCTCAGCGGGGGGCAGATACGCAGTATTTT. Translation gives CATSEGPQRGADTQYF.

This clonotype was observed a few times. The chain employs TRBV4-3 and TRBJ2-1; maybe TRBD2 (5 bases). The V gene's germline CDR1 is LGHNA and CDR2 YSLEER. The CDR3 length is 14 residues. Trimming removed 4 bases from V and 7 bases from J, with 14 bases in between. CDR3 protein: CASSLSNRGNEQFF. The CDR3 region has the DNA TGCGCCAGCAGCCTATCCAACCGAGGGAATGAGCAGTTCTTC.

The sample holds one count of this clonotype. The J gene is TRBJ2-3, the V gene TRBV28, with a weak D call TRBD1 (6 bases). Deletions cut 2 bases from V and 2 bases from J, with 14 bases between. The CDR3 sequence is 16 residues long. CDR1 is MDHEN, CDR2 SYDVKM, per germline. The CDR3 DNA follows: TGTGCCAGCAGTTTAGCTTGGGGGCCTCACACAGATACGCAGTATTTT. It specifies CASSLAWGPHTDTQYF.

This chain links TRBV20-1 with TRBJ2-5; D unresolved. The CDR3 covers 11 residues. CDR1 and CDR2 from the germline V gene are DFQATT and SNEGSKA (reference sequence). V shed 6 bases and J shed 3 bases, with 8 bases lying between them. The CDR3 loop is CSARTEETQYF. DNA for the CDR3: TGCAGTGCAAGGACCGAAGAGACCCAGTACTTC.

The chain uses TRBV25-1 and TRBJ2-7; 10 nucleotides agree with TRBD1. Germline CDR1 reads MGHDK; CDR2 reads SYGVNS. The CDR3 loop spans 16 amino acids. Losses at the gene ends were 3 bases for V and 4 bases for J; bases not matched to a gene: 9. This CDR3 reads CASSDLTRDRGYEQYF. In DNA, the CDR3 is TGTGCCAGCAGTGACCTCACTCGGGACAGGGGTTACGAGCAGTACTTC.

This clonotype was counted many times. The rearrangement joins TRBV20-1 to TRBJ2-5; D call uncertain. CDR3 length: 10 residues. V shed 5 bases and J shed 4 bases, with 5 bases lying between them. Germline CDR1 and CDR2: DFQATT and SNEGSKA (reference sequence). In nucleotides, the CDR3 is TGCAGTGCTGCCCGAGAGACCCAGTACTTC. Translating gives CSAARETQYF.

This clonotype showed up just a few times. The rearrangement uses TRBV5-6 and TRBJ2-5; maybe TRBD1 (6 bases). In germline, CDR1 is SGHDT, CDR2 YYEEEE. Trimming shortened V by 3 bases and J by 5 bases, and 29 bases separated the two germline ends. The CDR3 is made up of 19 amino acids. As DNA, the CDR3 is TGTGCCAGCAGCTCTGGGGATGACAGGTTTAAGGGACCCAGGGAGACCCAGTACTTC. This sequence encodes CASSSGDDRFKGPRETQYF.

The chain couples TRBV6-2 or TRBV6-3 to TRBJ2-2, with 11 bases lining up with TRBD2. With 5 bases clipped from V and 3 bases from J, the junction kept 14 bases outside the gene matches. Germline V CDR1 and CDR2: MNHEY, SVGEGT. The CDR3 has 19 residues. CDR3 in DNA: TGTGCCAGCAGTCTCGGGACTAGCGGCGCCAAGGGGGACACCGGGGAGCTGTTTTTT. This sequence encodes CASSLGTSGAKGDTGELFF.

This chain connects TRBV28 to TRBJ2-7; 9 positions match TRBD1. V dropped 6 bases and J dropped 1; count of bases not matched to a gene: 7. CDR3 length: 15 amino acids. Germline V gives CDR1 MDHEN, CDR2 SYDVKM. DNA for the CDR3: TGTGCCAGCAGCCGGGACAGGGAAAGGTCCTACGAGCAGTACTTC. Amino acid sequence: CASSRDRERSYEQYF.

V usage is TRBV9 and J usage is TRBJ2-7; D uncertain. V lost 6 bases to trimming and J lost 0 bases, with 13 bases between them. Germline V gene sequence: CDR1 SGDLS, CDR2 YYNGEE. There are 14 residues in the CDR3. As DNA, the CDR3 is TGTGCCAGCAACGTCGACACCTCCTCCTACGAGCAGTACTTC. Translating gives CASNVDTSSYEQYF. Full variable domain (rest looked up from reference TRBV9 and TRBJ2-7): DSGVTQTPKHLITATGQRVTLRCSPRSGDLSVYWYQQSLDQGLQFLIQYYNGEERAKGNILERFSAQQFPDLHSELNLSSLELGDSALYFCASNVDTSSYEQYFGPGTRLTVT.

Here the CDR3 reads CASSLHSGGAGTDTQYF. The DNA for the CDR3 is TGTGCCAGCAGTTTACACAGCGGGGGGGCCGGGACAGATACGCAGTATTTT. The chain has TRBV12-3 or TRBV12-4 and TRBJ2-3, with 10 bases lining up with TRBD2. J was trimmed by 3 bases and V by 2 bases; bases with no gene match: 8. This CDR3 has 17 residues.

This clonotype was recorded a few times. The chain combines TRBV6-1 with TRBJ2-3; D unclear. The CDR3 length is 13 residues. V lost 7 bases, J lost 4 bases, and 12 bases lay in between. From germline, CDR1 is MNHNS and CDR2 SASEGT. The CDR3 loop reads CASKEVGSDTQYF. The CDR3 DNA reads TGTGCCAGCAAAGAGGTGGGGTCAGATACGCAGTATTTT.

This clonotype was found a few times. The chain couples TRBV10-3 to TRBJ2-1, with D unclear. This CDR3 spans 13 amino acids. Germline values: CDR1 ENHRY, CDR2 SYGVKD. V shed 2 bases and J shed 8 bases, with 10 bases lying between them. This chain's CDR3 is CAISERPLHEQFF. CDR3 in DNA: TGTGCCATCAGTGAGAGGCCACTACATGAGCAGTTCTTC.

This clonotype occurred a few times. V gene TRBV28 combines with J gene TRBJ2-7; 9 bases agree with TRBD1. The junction had 6 bases not matched to a gene; V was cut back by 3 bases and J by 0 bases. Germline loops: CDR1 MDHEN, CDR2 SYDVKM. The CDR3 spans 16 residues. The CDR3 spells CASSFYGTGSSYEQYF. In nucleotides, the CDR3 is TGTGCCAGCAGTTTCTATGGGACAGGGAGCTCCTACGAGCAGTACTTC.

This clonotype was seen a few times. The chain carries TRBV12-3 or TRBV12-4 and TRBJ2-7, with D tentatively TRBD1 or TRBD2 (5 bases each). This CDR3 contains 15 residues. Trimming pared 8 bases from V and 1 base from J, leaving 18 bases between. CDR3 amino acids: CASCPGRTYSYEQYF. For the CDR3, the DNA is TGTGCCAGCTGCCCGGGGCGGACATATTCCTACGAGCAGTACTTC.